The 22 T cell receptor beta chains below come from one sample, sequenced in a study of T cells in Graves' hyperthyroidism and ophthalmopathy. The source material, RNA transcripts, was used to amplify TCR beta CDR3 regions. First-round RT-PCR targeting the TCR CDR3 was performed with the HTBI primer set. TCRdb re-derived calls from the multiplex PCR reads in MiXCR, one entry per CDR3 protein. The sample lists around 600,000 distinct CDR3 sequences; 16% were seen once. Material for sequencing was blood. These receptors were collected from a middle-aged woman with Graves' ophthalmopathy.

This clonotype occurred many times. The J gene is TRBJ1-1, the V gene TRBV5-1; TRBD1 aligns across 8 bases. Germline values: CDR1 SGHRS, CDR2 YFSETQ. The CDR3 loop spans 15 amino acids. V shed 4 bases and J 1 base; nucleotides not matched to a gene: 6. DNA for the CDR3: TGCGCCAGCAGCCTCGCGGACAGGGAGAACACTGAAGCTTTCTTT. Translation gives CASSLADRENTEAFF.

Comment on this clonotype: Possible read error: a much larger clone is one base away. J is TRBJ2-2 and V is TRBV19, with D uncertain. The length of the CDR3 is 13 residues. Per the germline V gene, CDR1 is LNHDA and CDR2 is SQIVND (reference sequence). This chain's CDR3 is CASSIWNTGELFF. CDR3 DNA: TGTGCCAGCAGTATTTGGAACACCGGGGAGCTGTTTTTT. Drawing the rest from reference TRBV19 and TRBJ2-2, the complete variable domain is DGGITQSPKYLFRKEGQNVTLSCEQNLNHDAMYWYRQDPGQGLRLIYYSQIVNDFQKGDIAEGYSVSREKKESFPLTVTSAQKNPTAFYLCASSIWNTGELFFGEGSRLTVL.

This clonotype was detected many times. The chain combines TRBV7-8 with TRBJ2-7; tentatively, D is TRBD1 (6 bases). Per germline, CDR1 SGHVS and CDR2 FQNEAQ. The CDR3 sequence is 14 residues long. Trimming took off 5 bases at V and 2 bases at J, with 13 bases between the two ends. The CDR3 coding sequence is TGTGCCAGCAGCCAGAGGGGACAACCCTACGAGCAGTACTTC. It translates to CASSQRGQPYEQYF.

This clonotype was seen ten or more times. The genes are TRBV3-1 and TRBJ1-1; tentatively, D is TRBD1 (5 bases). The CDR3 is 18 residues long. Deletions cut 0 bases from V and 3 bases from J, with 20 bases between. Germline CDR1 and CDR2: LGHDT and YNNKEL (reference sequence). The DNA of the CDR3 is TGTGCCAGCAGCCAAGATAGTCCGTTTCTCCAAGGGGACACTGAAGCTTTCTTT. The encoded protein is CASSQDSPFLQGDTEAFF.

This clonotype appeared a few times. This rearrangement joins TRBV19 to TRBJ1-2, with 10 bases identical to TRBD1. Unmatched junction bases numbered 7, after V lost 5 bases and J lost 7 bases. The CDR3 length is 14 residues. The germline CDR1 and CDR2 sequences are LNHDA and SQIVND (reference sequence). CDR3 amino acids: CASSASGTGVGYTF. The CDR3 nucleotides are TGTGCCAGTAGTGCCTCCGGGACAGGGGTTGGCTACACCTTC.

The chain employs TRBV15 and TRBJ2-5; TRBD1 aligns across 9 bases. After removal of 2 bases from V and 5 bases from J, the junction contained 6 bases not matched to a gene. This CDR3 comprises 15 residues. The germline V gene has CDR1 LNHNV and CDR2 YYDKDF (reference sequence). The CDR3: CATSRSTGGAETQYF. As DNA, the CDR3 is TGTGCCACCAGCAGATCGACAGGGGGGGCGGAGACCCAGTACTTC. The full variable domain, rest sourced from reference TRBV15 and TRBJ2-5, is DAMVIQNPRYQVTQFGKPVTLSCSQTLNHNVMYWYQQKSSQAPKLLFHYYDKDFNNEADTPDNFQSRRPNTSFCFLDIRSPGLGDTAMYLCATSRSTGGAETQYFGPGTRLLVL.

There are a few counts of this clonotype. The CDR3: CASSPSPGPYQETQYF. The CDR3 DNA reads as TGTGCCAGCAGCCCTTCGCCGGGACCCTACCAAGAGACCCAGTACTTC. This chain connects TRBV3-1 to TRBJ2-5; D may correspond to TRBD1 or TRBD2 (5 bases each). The V gene's germline CDR1 is LGHDT and CDR2 YNNKEL (reference sequence). Trimming removed 4 bases at V and 0 bases at J, with 15 bases between. The length of the CDR3 is 16 residues.

The chain combines TRBV6-2 or TRBV6-3 with TRBJ1-2; 8 nucleotides match TRBD1. This CDR3 has 12 residues. J gave up 8 bases and V 3 bases, and 2 bases lay outside the gene matches. Germline-derived CDR1 and CDR2 are MNHEY and SVGEGT. The CDR3 DNA sequence: TGTGCCAGCAGTTATCCAGGGGGCGGCTACACCTTC. Its translation is CASSYPGGGYTF.

This clonotype was seen repeatedly, ten times or more. The V gene is TRBV29-1, the J gene TRBJ2-7; 14 nucleotides agree with TRBD2. Germline V gene sequence: CDR1 SQVTM, CDR2 ANQGSEA. With V trimmed by 6 bases and J by 3 bases, 4 bases remained unmatched. This CDR3 contains 14 residues. CDR3 sequence (DNA): TGCAGCGTGGGGACTAGCGGGAGTCTCTACGAGCAGTACTTC. Encoded protein: CSVGTSGSLYEQYF.

The rearrangement joins TRBV10-2 to TRBJ2-3; 13 bases agree with TRBD2. The V segment lost 6 bases and the J segment 3 bases; nucleotides outside the gene matches: 3. The germline V gene has CDR1 WSHSY and CDR2 SAAADI. The CDR3 is made up of 15 amino acids. The CDR3 DNA follows: TGCGCCAGCAGACTAGCGGGGGGGGCGACAGATACGCAGTATTTT. It specifies CASRLAGGATDTQYF.

In its sample, this clonotype was seen many times. This chain connects TRBV7-8 to TRBJ2-4; D is possibly TRBD1 (5 bases). V lost 1 base and J lost 6, with 10 bases in between. The germline V gene has CDR1 SGHVS and CDR2 FQNEAQ. The CDR3 spans 14 residues. Here the CDR3 DNA reads TGTGCCAGCAGCTTAGTAGGGGTTGGAAACATTCAGTACTTC. As protein: CASSLVGVGNIQYF.

Only a few counts were recorded for this clonotype. The chain couples TRBV4-2 to TRBJ1-1, with D possibly TRBD1 on 6 matching bases. Germline lookup yields CDR1 LGHNA and CDR2 YNFKEQ. There are 15 residues in the CDR3. V lost 1 base and J lost 1, with 10 bases in between. The CDR3 region has the DNA TGTGCCAGCAGCCAAGCGGGACAACAGAACACTGAAGCTTTCTTT. Translating gives CASSQAGQQNTEAFF.

This clonotype was recorded at least ten times. The chain links TRBV12-3 or TRBV12-4 to TRBJ1-6, with no clear D. The germline V and J ends were trimmed by 6 bases and 5 bases, with 5 bases remaining between them. The CDR3 covers 12 residues. The CDR3: CASRRDNSPLHF. The CDR3, as DNA: TGTGCCAGCAGGCGTGATAATTCACCCCTCCACTTT.

In its sample, this clonotype was seen many times. V and J are TRBV5-5 and TRBJ2-2; 8 nucleotides line up with TRBD2. The CDR3 loop spans 16 amino acids. Losses at the gene ends were 2 bases for V and 1 base for J; bases not matched to a gene: 4. Germline V gives CDR1 SGHKS, CDR2 YYEKEE (reference sequence). This CDR3 reads CASSFSLAVNTGELFF. As DNA, the CDR3 is TGTGCCAGCAGCTTCTCACTAGCGGTGAACACCGGGGAGCTGTTTTTT.

This clonotype came up many times. V gene TRBV30 combines with J gene TRBJ1-1; the D is unclear. The CDR3 covers 12 residues. V lost 5 bases and J lost 1, with 8 bases in between. Per germline, CDR1 GTSNPN and CDR2 SVGIG (reference sequence). Written as DNA, the CDR3 is TGTGCCTGGTTAGGACGGAACACTGAAGCTTTCTTT. Its protein is CAWLGRNTEAFF.

The chain is built from TRBV29-1 and TRBJ2-3, with 7 nucleotides matching TRBD1. J lost 1 base, V lost 2 bases, and 3 bases had no gene match. Looked up from germline, CDR1 is SQVTM and CDR2 is ANQGSEA. CDR3 length equals 14 residues. The CDR3 sequence is CSVEPGQGTDTQYF. Here the CDR3 DNA reads TGCAGCGTTGAACCTGGACAGGGCACAGATACGCAGTATTTT.

In its sample, this clonotype was seen many times. This sequence joins TRBV25-1 and TRBJ2-5; D is possibly TRBD2 (5 bases). The germline gives CDR1 MGHDK, CDR2 SYGVNS. Trimming shortened V by 3 bases and J by 4 bases, and 18 bases separated the two germline ends. This CDR3 has 16 residues. The CDR3 region is CASSELSGAYGETQYF. Here the CDR3 DNA reads TGTGCCAGCAGTGAGTTGAGCGGTGCATATGGAGAGACCCAGTACTTC.

The J gene is TRBJ1-1, the V gene TRBV28; D is possibly TRBD1 (6 bases). CDR1 is MDHEN, CDR2 SYDVKM, per germline. V dropped 4 bases and J dropped 10 bases, with 13 bases sitting between them. This CDR3 region has 12 residues. The CDR3 here is CASSSPGGLAFF. The CDR3 DNA is TGTGCCAGCAGTTCTCCGGGGGGCTTAGCTTTCTTT.

Only a few counts were recorded for this clonotype. The chain combines TRBV28 with TRBJ1-5; 8 nucleotides line up with TRBD1. Germline V CDR1 and CDR2: MDHEN, SYDVKM. V shed 3 bases and J 2 bases; nucleotides not matched to a gene: 3. The CDR3 contains 15 residues. The CDR3 here is CASSFRGRGNQPQHF. The CDR3 DNA sequence: TGTGCCAGCAGTTTCAGGGGGCGCGGCAATCAGCCCCAGCATTTT.

This rearrangement joins TRBV27 to TRBJ2-2; D unresolved. The CDR3 totals 17 residues. The germline V gene encodes CDR1 MNHEY and CDR2 SMNVEV (reference sequence). Trimming shortened V by 0 bases and J by 0 bases, and 11 bases separated the two germline ends. In nucleotides, the CDR3 is TGTGCCAGCAGTTTATCAGACTTATTGACGAACACCGGGGAGCTGTTTTTT. Amino acids: CASSLSDLLTNTGELFF.

The CDR3 here is CSAQVSGANVLTF. The CDR3 DNA reads as TGCAGTGCTCAGGTATCTGGGGCCAACGTCCTGACTTTC. This rearrangement joins TRBV20-1 to TRBJ2-6, with D unresolved. The V gene lost 5 bases and the J gene lost 1 base, with 6 bases spanning the gap. The germline V gene has CDR1 DFQATT and CDR2 SNEGSKA (reference sequence). The CDR3 spans 13 residues.

This clonotype was observed many times. This chain connects TRBV20-1 to TRBJ1-6, with a weak D call TRBD1 (6 bases). This CDR3 region has 13 residues. With 2 bases removed from V and 8 bases from J, the gap between germline ends came to 10 bases. Germline V CDR1 and CDR2: DFQATT, SNEGSKA (reference sequence). The CDR3 here is CSARRGDYSPLHF. CDR3 nucleotides: TGCAGTGCTAGAAGGGGGGATTATTCACCCCTCCACTTT.